Below are 18 T cell receptor beta chains sequenced from a single sample in a study of control samples from healthy donors and cancer patients. TCRdb's copy holds only in-frame clones and misses some; the assay was immunoSEQ multiplex PCR. The table has approximately 120,000 clones, 87% seen once. Sequenced material: blood. These receptors all come from a man aged 40-49 years in good health.

CDR3 coding DNA: TGCGCCAGCAGCCTAGGACGGACAACTGAAGCTTTCTTT. Translating it yields CASSLGRTTEAFF. The chain couples TRBV5-1 to TRBJ1-1; D is perhaps TRBD1 (5 bases). The CDR3 has 13 amino acids. The germline gives CDR1 SGHRS, CDR2 YFSETQ. Trimming cost V 4 bases and J 5 bases, with 12 bases left between them.

CDR3: CASSVSSYNSPLHF. For the CDR3, the DNA is TGTGCCAGTAGTGTGAGCTCCTATAATTCACCCCTCCACTTT. The chain combines TRBV19 with TRBJ1-6; D gene uncertain. CDR1 is LNHDA, CDR2 SQIVND, per germline (reference sequence). V was cut by 5 bases and J by 0 bases, with 5 bases left in between. The CDR3 has 14 amino acids. Using reference TRBV19 and TRBJ1-6 for the parts outside the CDR3, the full variable domain is DGGITQSPKYLFRKEGQNVTLSCEQNLNHDAMYWYRQDPGQGLRLIYYSQIVNDFQKGDIAEGYSVSREKKESFPLTVTSAQKNPTAFYLCASSVSSYNSPLHFGNGTRLTVT.

CDR3: CASSYRGLLSPYNEQFF. The CDR3 nucleotides read TGCGCCAGCAGCTACAGGGGGCTGCTCTCACCCTACAATGAGCAGTTCTTC. The chain uses TRBV23-1 and TRBJ2-1; TRBD1 agrees at 9 bases. TRBV23-1 is annotated as an ORF whose role is uncertain. V shed 6 bases, J shed 2 bases, and the junction held 11 bases outside the gene matches. The CDR3 runs to 17 residues.

CDR3: CASSPLTGHLNTEAFF. The CDR3 DNA follows: TGTGCCAGCTCACCTCTAACGGGACACCTGAACACTGAAGCTTTCTTT. The rearrangement uses TRBV18 and TRBJ1-1, with D possibly being TRBD1 (6 bases). The CDR3 is made up of 16 amino acids. Deletions cut 3 bases from V and 0 bases from J, with 14 bases between. Germline lookup yields CDR1 KGHSH and CDR2 LQKENI.

The J gene is TRBJ1-1, the V gene TRBV5-8, with D possibly matching TRBD1 (5 bases). The germline V and J ends were trimmed by 3 bases and 3 bases, with 15 bases remaining between them. This CDR3 contains 15 residues. Germline values: CDR1 SGHTS, CDR2 YDEGEE. The CDR3 DNA sequence: TGTGCCAGCAGCTCGGGGGACCGCCCCCACACTGAAGCTTTCTTT. Amino acid sequence: CASSSGDRPHTEAFF.

Regarding this clone: Distinct nucleotide sequences in the sample also encode this CDR3. The rearrangement uses TRBV6-5 and TRBJ2-3; D is uncertain. The ends were cut back, 3 bases at V and 1 base at J, with 5 bases in the middle. CDR3 size: 13 residues. Germline V gene lookup returns CDR1 MNHEY and CDR2 SVGAGI. The CDR3 region has the DNA TGTGCCAGCAGTTATGGGGGCACAGATACGCAGTATTTT. As protein: CASSYGGTDTQYF.

V and J are TRBV15 and TRBJ1-1; D perhaps matches TRBD1 (6 bases). The V end was cut by 5 bases, the J end by 0 bases, with 13 bases between. Germline CDR1 reads LNHNV; CDR2 reads YYDKDF (reference sequence). The CDR3 runs to 15 residues. The CDR3 is CATSPQGLMNTEAFF. CDR3 bases: TGTGCCACCAGCCCGCAGGGGCTTATGAACACTGAAGCTTTCTTT.

About this clone itself: Relative to the germline gene, one junction end is altered; a read error may explain this. This sample also contains other DNA sequences that code for the same CDR3. The rearrangement joins TRBV4-3 to TRBJ2-1, with D perhaps TRBD1 or TRBD2 (6 bases each). This CDR3 is 14 amino acids long. Germline V gene sequence: CDR1 LGHNA, CDR2 YSLEER. Here the CDR3 DNA reads TGCGCCAGTAGCCAAGGGGGGCGAGGGAAGGAGCAGTTCTTC. It translates to CASSQGGRGKEQFF.

The rearrangement links TRBV29-1 to TRBJ1-1, with TRBD1 identical over 7 bases. The CDR3 is made up of 15 amino acids. Germline V gene data show CDR1 as SQVTM and CDR2 as ANQGSEA. J was trimmed by 1 base and V by 5 bases; bases with no gene match: 10. Here the CDR3 reads CSVPRQGGGNTEAFF. In DNA form, the CDR3 reads TGCAGCGTTCCACGACAGGGAGGGGGGAACACTGAAGCTTTCTTT.

The V call is TRBV6-5, the J call TRBJ1-5, with a possible D match to TRBD1 (5 bases). V dropped 6 bases and J dropped 0 bases, with 12 bases sitting between them. CDR1 is MNHEY, CDR2 SVGAGI, per germline. The CDR3 contains 15 residues. CDR3 nucleotide sequence: TGTGCCAGCAGGTTCACCGGGGGTAGCAATCAGCCCCAGCATTTT. It specifies CASRFTGGSNQPQHF.

V usage is TRBV5-1 and J usage is TRBJ1-6, with unresolved D. The germline V gene has CDR1 SGHRS and CDR2 YFSETQ. V shed 2 bases and J shed 7 bases, with 13 bases lying between them. CDR3 length: 15 amino acids. Written as DNA, the CDR3 is TGCGCCAGCAGCTTTGGCAGGAAAGAAAATTCACCCCTCCACTTT. Its protein product is CASSFGRKENSPLHF.

The rearrangement uses TRBV14 and TRBJ1-6, with a tentative D call TRBD1 (5 bases). From germline, CDR1 is SGHDN and CDR2 FVKESK. Trimming took 4 bases from V and 9 from J, leaving 7 bases between them. This CDR3 is 12 amino acids long. CDR3 nucleotides: TGTGCCAGCAGCCCCGGGGGTTCACCCCTCCACTTT. Translation: CASSPGGSPLHF.

The gene calls are TRBV7-2 and TRBJ2-1; 12 nucleotides line up with TRBD2. J gave up 8 bases and V 1 base, and 3 bases lay outside the gene matches. The CDR3 totals 15 residues. Germline CDR1 and CDR2: SGHTA and FQGNSA. The CDR3 reads CASSLETSGGYEQFF. The CDR3, as DNA: TGTGCCAGCAGCTTAGAGACTAGCGGGGGCTATGAGCAGTTCTTC.

The chain recombines TRBV2 with TRBJ1-2, with 9 positions matching TRBD1. V was pared by 5 bases and J by 3 bases, with 4 bases of the junction left unmatched. Looked up from germline, CDR1 is SNHLY and CDR2 is FYNNEI. The CDR3 sequence is 14 residues long. The CDR3 loop reads CASSWTGADYGYTF. The DNA for the CDR3 is TGTGCCAGCAGTTGGACAGGGGCGGACTATGGCTACACCTTC.

This chain connects TRBV7-2 to TRBJ2-2; D possibly matches TRBD1 or TRBD2 (5 bases each). The CDR3 is made up of 15 amino acids. Trimming removed 2 bases from V and 5 bases from J, with 12 bases in between. CDR1 and CDR2 from the germline V gene are SGHTA and FQGNSA. Here the CDR3 reads CASSLIVWGTGELFF. The CDR3 DNA follows: TGTGCCAGCAGCTTAATTGTATGGGGGACCGGGGAGCTGTTTTTT.

The V gene is TRBV2, the J gene TRBJ1-4; D unresolved. This CDR3 has 13 residues. Trimming left V 6 bases short and J 8 bases short, with 13 bases between. The germline V gene encodes CDR1 SNHLY and CDR2 FYNNEI. This chain's CDR3 is CASRPALGEKLFF. CDR3 bases: TGTGCCAGCAGACCGGCGCTCGGGGAAAAACTGTTTTTT.

The gene calls are TRBV6-5 and TRBJ2-3; 8 nucleotides line up with TRBD1. The CDR3 totals 16 residues. Looked up from germline, CDR1 is MNHEY and CDR2 is SVGAGI. J was trimmed by 4 bases and V by 2 bases; bases with no gene match: 8. The CDR3 bases are TGTGCCAGCAGTTACGATGGCAGGGGGCAATCAGATACGCAGTATTTT. This codes for CASSYDGRGQSDTQYF.

The chain combines TRBV29-1 with TRBJ2-5, with D possibly called TRBD1 or TRBD2 (5 bases each). The CDR3 runs 15 residues. Trimming shortened V by 2 bases and J by 2 bases, and 15 bases separated the two germline ends. In germline, CDR1 is SQVTM, CDR2 ANQGSEA. The CDR3 loop is CSVESRDGPQETQYF. The CDR3 region has the DNA TGCAGCGTTGAATCCCGGGACGGACCTCAAGAGACCCAGTACTTC.